This entry lists 3 T cell receptor beta chains sequenced from one sample in a study of T cell repertoires in cytomegalovirus infection (dated by TCRdb to between 2018 and 2021). For these receptors, no antigen is known. This sample was sequenced with an Illumina HiSeq 1500. TCRdb reanalyzed the raw reads on its own, using fastp at Q25 for trimming and MiXCR for clone calling, and kept in-frame beta chains. Records with the same CDR3 protein are collapsed into one entry carrying the most frequent genes and DNA. This sample comprises 640,000 or so distinct CDR3 sequences, 33% of them detected only once. Roughly 18% of the sample lies in the top ten. The treatment or condition tag for this specimen amounts to: in vitro stimulation with specific CMV peptide epitopes to enrich CMV-specific T cells. The material sequenced was cultured PBMCs, taken from culture after CMV antigen stimulation. These TCRs come from a human donor in good health (CMV status not recorded). Some clones in this sample may be carry-over from other donors' samples.

This clonotype was seen at least ten times. The chain joins TRBV7-2 to TRBJ2-7; D is undetermined. The CDR3 has 11 amino acids. Germline V gene lookup returns CDR1 SGHTA and CDR2 FQGNSA. Between the trimmed V and J ends, which lost 3 bases and 4 bases, there was a span of 4 bases. The CDR3 loop is CASSFRYEQYF. The CDR3 DNA is TGTGCCAGCAGCTTCCGGTACGAGCAGTACTTC.

The rearrangement joins TRBV19 to TRBJ1-5; 8 bases fit TRBD1. Germline assignment: CDR1 LNHDA and CDR2 SQIVND (reference sequence). The V and J ends lost 7 bases and 0 bases, in that order; junction bases with no gene match: 8. CDR3 length equals 16 residues. This CDR3 is CASTQQGGNSNQPQHF. DNA of the CDR3: TGTGCCAGTACCCAACAGGGGGGGAATAGCAATCAGCCCCAGCATTTT.

The gene calls are TRBV6-6 and TRBJ1-1; D is perhaps TRBD1 (5 bases). Germline CDR1 reads MNHNY; CDR2 reads SVGAGI (reference sequence). This CDR3 is 12 amino acids long. V was shortened by 1 base and J by 7 bases, with 7 bases between the two germline ends. In DNA, the CDR3 is TGTGCCAGCAGTTACTTCGGGGGTGAAGCTTTCTTT. It translates to CASSYFGGEAFF.